Included here is one T cell receptor (beta chain) sequence, with context. The sample originates from a study of blood T cell repertoires in COVID-19. Overall study: Donors in the United States, Italy and Spain gave samples during acute or convalescent COVID-19. PBMCs, B-cell-depleted T cells, or T cells provided the cDNA or gDNA that made up the material.

Germline CDR1 reads SGDLS; CDR2 reads YYNGEE. CDR3 length: 14 residues. The germline V and J ends were trimmed by 1 base and 5 bases, with 9 bases remaining between them. Authors' methods: Reference gene primer amplification yielded estimated nucleated cell counts. TCRdb keeps only in-frame clones here, not all; method: immunoSEQ multiplex PCR. V, J and clone size derive from that table, while D and trimming were established from the DNA sequence. Among approximately 480,000 clones, approximately 92% were seen once, and the ten largest hold around 0.9%. The sample consisted of peripheral blood. This receptor was taken from a man between 18 and 29 years old with COVID-19, enrolled during active disease. V and J are TRBV9 and TRBJ2-2; maybe TRBD1 (5 bases). The CDR3 DNA is TGTGCCAGCAGCGTATTCCAGGGAACCGGGGAGCTGTTTTTT. It specifies CASSVFQGTGELFF.